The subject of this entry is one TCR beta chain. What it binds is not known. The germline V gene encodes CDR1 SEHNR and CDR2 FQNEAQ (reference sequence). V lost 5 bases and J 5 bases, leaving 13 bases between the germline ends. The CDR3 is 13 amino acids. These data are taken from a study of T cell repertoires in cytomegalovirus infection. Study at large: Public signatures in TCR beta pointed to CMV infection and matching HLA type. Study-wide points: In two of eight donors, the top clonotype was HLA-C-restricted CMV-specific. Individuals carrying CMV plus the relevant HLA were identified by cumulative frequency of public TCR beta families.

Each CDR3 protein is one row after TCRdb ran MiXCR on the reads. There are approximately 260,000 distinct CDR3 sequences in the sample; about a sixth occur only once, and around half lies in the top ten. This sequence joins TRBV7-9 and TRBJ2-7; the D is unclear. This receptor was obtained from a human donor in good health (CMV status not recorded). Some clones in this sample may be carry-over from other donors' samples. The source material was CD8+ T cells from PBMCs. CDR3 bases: TGTGCCAGCAGCCCACTGGGCGGCCACGAGCAGTACTTC. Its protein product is CASSPLGGHEQYF.